Here is one TCR beta chain with its context. This sample stems from a study of blood T cell repertoires in COVID-19. This table comes from immunoSEQ multiplex PCR, and its TCRdb copy is limited to in-frame clones, with some not included. The sample lists roughly 250,000 clones, 80% to 95% occurring once. Cohort allocation depended upon clinical history that participants reported. The CDR3 sequence is 13 residues long. Germline CDR1 reads KGHDR; CDR2 reads SFDVKD. The V end was cut by 6 bases, the J end by 3 bases, with 10 bases between. The TCR sequence derives from a woman aged 18-29 years who had recovered from COVID-19. The sequenced sample consisted of PBMCs or T cells enriched from blood (not recorded which). The chain couples TRBV24-1 to TRBJ1-1, with D tentatively TRBD1 (5 bases). This CDR3 reads CATSSDTHTEAFF. CDR3 coding DNA: TGTGCCACCAGTTCGGACACGCACACTGAAGCTTTCTTT.